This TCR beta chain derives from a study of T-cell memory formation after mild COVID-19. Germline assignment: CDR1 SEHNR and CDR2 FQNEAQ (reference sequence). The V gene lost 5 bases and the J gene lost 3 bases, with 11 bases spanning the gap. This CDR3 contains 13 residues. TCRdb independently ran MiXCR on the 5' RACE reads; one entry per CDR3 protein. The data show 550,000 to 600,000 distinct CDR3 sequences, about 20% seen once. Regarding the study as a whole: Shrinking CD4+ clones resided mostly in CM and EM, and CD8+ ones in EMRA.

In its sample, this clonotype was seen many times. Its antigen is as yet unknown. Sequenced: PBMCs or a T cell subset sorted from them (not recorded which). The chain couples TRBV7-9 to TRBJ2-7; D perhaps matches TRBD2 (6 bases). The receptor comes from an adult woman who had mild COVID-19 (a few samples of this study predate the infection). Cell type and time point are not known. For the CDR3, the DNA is TGTGCCAGCAGCAGGGTGGGAGGCTACGAGCAGTACTTC. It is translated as CASSRVGGYEQYF.